The 27 T cell receptor beta chains below all came from one sample that was sequenced in a study of cytomegalovirus exposure and HLA in healthy donors. Amplification used 60 Vbeta primers and 13 Jbeta primers. The method was immunoSEQ multiplex PCR; TCRdb's version includes in-frame clones alone and lacks a portion of them. The sample shows 170,000 or so clones, under 90% of them seen only once. The sample taken for sequencing was PBMCs. These receptors were collected from a man aged 25 to 40 in good health and CMV-seropositive.

This chain joins TRBV27 and TRBJ2-5; D not resolved. This CDR3 has 13 amino acids. Trimming took off 1 base at V and 2 bases at J, with 5 bases between the two ends. Per germline, CDR1 MNHEY and CDR2 SMNVEV (reference sequence). The CDR3 region is CASSLFQQETQYF. CDR3 coding DNA: TGTGCCAGCAGTTTATTTCAACAAGAGACCCAGTACTTC.

The genes are TRBV7-9 and TRBJ2-5; 9 bases agree with TRBD1. Near its end, the DNA agrees better with TRBJ2-7, so the J call may be wrong. CDR1 is SEHNR and CDR2 is FQNEAQ in the germline V gene (reference sequence). The CDR3 has 14 residues. In nucleotides, the CDR3 is TGTGCCAGCAGCTTCGACAGGGGGACCTACGAGCAGTACTTC. Protein product: CASSFDRGTYEQYF.

The chain links TRBV29-1 to TRBJ2-7; D possibly corresponds to TRBD2 (6 bases). CDR3 length: 15 residues. Germline V CDR1 and CDR2: SQVTM, ANQGSEA. The ends were cut back, 0 bases at V and 5 bases at J, with 17 bases in the middle. The CDR3 loop is CSVEDERECVDEQYF. Here the CDR3 DNA reads TGCAGCGTTGAAGATGAACGGGAGTGCGTGGACGAGCAGTACTTC.

The V and J genes are TRBV7-2 and TRBJ1-1; no firm D call. The germline gives CDR1 SGHTA, CDR2 FQGNSA. The CDR3 covers 15 residues. V was cut by 1 base and J by 0 bases, with 9 bases left in between. The DNA of the CDR3 is TGTGCCAGCAGCTTAGAGGTGACATTGAACACTGAAGCTTTCTTT. It translates to CASSLEVTLNTEAFF.

The chain joins TRBV11-2 to TRBJ1-2; D remains ambiguous. The length of the CDR3 is 13 residues. Germline V gene data show CDR1 as SGHAT and CDR2 as FQNNGV. V lost 5 bases and J lost 4, with 11 bases in between. The CDR3 reads CASSERYTYGYTF. CDR3 DNA sequence: TGTGCCAGCAGCGAGCGGTATACCTATGGCTACACCTTC.

Here the CDR3 reads CASSPRDRVPSLEYF. The CDR3 DNA reads TGTGCCAGCAGTCCGAGGGACAGGGTCCCCTCACTGGAGTACTTC. The chain combines TRBV28 with TRBJ2-7; TRBD1 matches 9 bases. V shed 5 bases, J shed 11 bases, and the junction held 16 bases outside the gene matches. Germline CDR1 and CDR2: MDHEN and SYDVKM. The CDR3 extends over 15 amino acids. Full variable domain (remainder filled in from reference TRBV28 and TRBJ2-7): DVKVTQSSRYLVKRTGEKVFLECVQDMDHENMFWYRQDPGLGLRLIYFSYDVKMKEKGDIPEGYSVSREKKERFSLILESASTNQTSMYLCASSPRDRVPSLEYFGPGTRLTVT.

This chain joins TRBV5-1 and TRBJ2-7; 9 bases fit TRBD2. The V and J ends lost 6 bases and 2 bases, in that order; junction bases with no gene match: 12. CDR1 is SGHRS and CDR2 is YFSETQ in the germline V gene. This CDR3 spans 16 amino acids. CDR3 bases: TGCGCCAGCAAGCTTGGCGGGGGGGACGTAACCTACGAGCAGTACTTC. Its protein is CASKLGGGDVTYEQYF.

The chain uses TRBV7-9 and TRBJ2-2, with a tentative D call TRBD1 (6 bases). Germline V gene lookup returns CDR1 SEHNR and CDR2 FQNEAQ (reference sequence). The CDR3 totals 14 residues. The V gene lost 6 bases and the J gene lost 6 bases, with 14 bases spanning the gap. The CDR3 loop is CASRTGFSSGELFF. The DNA of the CDR3 is TGTGCCAGCAGAACAGGGTTTTCATCCGGGGAGCTGTTTTTT.

CDR3 in amino acids: CASSKDRSYEQYF. The CDR3 bases are TGTGCCAGCAGCAAAGACAGGTCCTACGAGCAGTACTTC. The chain combines TRBV7-3 with TRBJ2-7, with D possibly TRBD1 on 6 matching bases. The CDR3 totals 13 residues. With 5 bases removed from V and 1 base from J, the gap between germline ends came to 9 bases. The germline CDR1 and CDR2 sequences are SGHTA and FQGTGA.

This clone was recorded only once. The chain is built from TRBV28 and TRBJ1-1; 7 bases line up with TRBD1. The V and J ends lost 7 bases and 7 bases, in that order; junction bases with no gene match: 6. The CDR3 runs 12 residues. CDR1 and CDR2 (germline): MDHEN, SYDVKM. CDR3 DNA sequence: TGTGCCAGCACCCCAGGGGGGAATGAAGCTTTCTTT. It translates to CASTPGGNEAFF.

In its sample, this clone was seen a few times. The rearrangement links TRBV5-1 to TRBJ2-5; 11 nucleotides align to TRBD2. Germline CDR1 reads SGHRS; CDR2 reads YFSETQ. CDR3 size: 16 residues. V was pared by 0 bases and J by 4 bases, with 5 bases of the junction left unmatched. In DNA form, the CDR3 reads TGCGCCAGCAGCTTGGTTACTAGCGGGGGAGCAGAGACCCAGTACTTC. This gives the protein CASSLVTSGGAETQYF. Variable domain in full (rest from reference TRBV5-1 and TRBJ2-5): KAGVTQTPRYLIKTRGQQVTLSCSPISGHRSVSWYQQTPGQGLQFLFEYFSETQRNKGNFPGRFSGRQFSNSRSEMNVSTLELGDSALYLCASSLVTSGGAETQYFGPGTRLLVL.

The chain has TRBV5-6 and TRBJ1-1; no clear D. V gave up 4 bases and J gave up 1 base, with 17 bases separating them. Germline values: CDR1 SGHDT, CDR2 YYEEEE. The CDR3 consists of 16 residues. The DNA of the CDR3 is TGTGCCAGCAGCCCTGAGCGGGGAACGAGGAACACTGAAGCTTTCTTT. This gives the protein CASSPERGTRNTEAFF. The entire variable domain, with the rest obtained from reference TRBV5-6 and TRBJ1-1, is as follows: DAGVTQSPTHLIKTRGQQVTLRCSPKSGHDTVSWYQQALGQGPQFIFQYYEEEERQRGNFPDRFSGHQFPNYSSELNVNALLLGDSALYLCASSPERGTRNTEAFFGQGTRLTVV.

J is TRBJ2-6 and V is TRBV7-6; D is ambiguous. Trimming removed 1 base at V and 4 bases at J, with 8 bases between. This CDR3 has 15 amino acids. CDR1 and CDR2 (germline): SGHVS, FNYEAQ. CDR3 DNA sequence: TGTGCCAGCAGCTTAGGGGCTGGAGGGGCCAACGTCCTGACTTTC. Translated: CASSLGAGGANVLTF.

V usage is TRBV28 and J usage is TRBJ1-5; D call uncertain. Germline CDR1 and CDR2: MDHEN and SYDVKM. Between the trimmed V and J ends, which lost 2 bases and 1 base, there was a span of 6 bases. CDR3 length: 14 residues. The CDR3 sequence: CASSLLSSNQPQHF. DNA for the CDR3: TGTGCCAGCAGTTTACTGTCCAGCAATCAGCCCCAGCATTTT. The variable domain in full, completed from reference TRBV28 and TRBJ1-5, reads DVKVTQSSRYLVKRTGEKVFLECVQDMDHENMFWYRQDPGLGLRLIYFSYDVKMKEKGDIPEGYSVSREKKERFSLILESASTNQTSMYLCASSLLSSNQPQHFGDGTRLSIL.

The chain employs TRBV19 and TRBJ2-1, with 10 bases identical to TRBD2. J gave up 0 bases and V 4 bases, and 0 bases lay outside the gene matches. The V gene's germline CDR1 is LNHDA and CDR2 SQIVND (reference sequence). This CDR3 has 15 residues. The CDR3 region has the DNA TGTGCCAGTAGTAAGCGGGGGGGCTCCTACAATGAGCAGTTCTTC. Protein: CASSKRGGSYNEQFF.

This rearrangement joins TRBV7-9 to TRBJ1-6, with D unresolved. Per the germline V gene, CDR1 is SEHNR and CDR2 is FQNEAQ (reference sequence). V lost 0 bases, J lost 9 bases, and 9 bases lay in between. This CDR3 has 14 amino acids. The CDR3 sequence is CASSLAQAPSPLHF. As DNA, the CDR3 is TGTGCCAGCAGCTTAGCCCAGGCGCCTTCACCCCTCCACTTT.

This clone has a single count. The chain couples TRBV6-1 to TRBJ2-7, with TRBD1 matching over 8 bases. CDR3 length: 15 amino acids. In germline, CDR1 is MNHNS, CDR2 SASEGT. V was pared by 6 bases and J by 5 bases, with 12 bases of the junction left unmatched. CDR3 in DNA: TGTGCCAGCAGCCCAGGGACAGGCCCTATCAACGAGCAGTACTTC. Amino acid sequence: CASSPGTGPINEQYF.

This clone was seen only a few times. V gene TRBV4-2 combines with J gene TRBJ2-7; no firm D call. Trimming shortened V by 3 bases and J by 3 bases, and 12 bases separated the two germline ends. CDR3 length: 14 amino acids. Germline CDR1 LGHNA, CDR2 YNFKEQ. This CDR3 is CASSHIALNYEQYF. The CDR3, as DNA: TGTGCCAGCAGCCACATAGCTCTAAACTACGAGCAGTACTTC.

The rearrangement uses TRBV4-1 and TRBJ1-5, with a tentative D call TRBD1 (6 bases). CDR3 size: 15 residues. Germline-derived CDR1 and CDR2 are MGHRA and YSYEKL. Trimming removed 4 bases from V and 11 bases from J, with 21 bases in between. CDR3 sequence reads: CASSRTDTETLSQHF. DNA of the CDR3: TGCGCCAGCAGCCGGACAGATACGGAGACCCTATCCCAGCATTTT.

The rearrangement uses TRBV23-1 and TRBJ2-3; D gene uncertain. TRBV23-1 is an ORF for which the function is uncertain. V lost 4 bases, J lost 0 bases, and 5 bases lay in between. The CDR3 is 13 residues long. The CDR3: CASSPGSTDTQYF. The CDR3, as DNA: TGCGCCAGCAGTCCCGGGAGCACAGATACGCAGTATTTT.

This chain uses TRBV12-2 with TRBJ2-5; the D segment call TRBD2 is taken from the table without a DNA check. TRBV12-2 is recorded as a pseudogene. This CDR3 spans 17 amino acids. The CDR3 nucleotides are TGTGCAAGTCGCCCGAGAATAGCGGGAGAGGTTGGAGAGACCCAGTACTTC. As protein: CASRPRIAGEVGETQYF.

The CDR3, as DNA: TGTGCCAGCAGCTTGGGCCTAATCACAGATACGCAGTATTTT. Its translation: CASSLGLITDTQYF. V gene TRBV5-5 combines with J gene TRBJ2-3; D gene unclear. CDR1 is SGHKS and CDR2 is YYEKEE in the germline V gene (reference sequence). Trimming cost V 0 bases and J 2 bases, with 7 bases left between them. The CDR3 is 14 residues long.

The gene calls are TRBV2 and TRBJ2-7; tentative D call: TRBD2 (6 bases). The V gene's germline CDR1 is SNHLY and CDR2 FYNNEI. Trimming stripped 5 bases from V and 1 base from J, with 15 bases between. The CDR3 spans 15 residues. In DNA, the CDR3 is TGTGCCAGCAGTAGAGGACGTGGGGGGTCCTACGAGCAGTACTTC. Protein product: CASSRGRGGSYEQYF.

CDR3 DNA sequence: TGTGCCAGCAGCTTATGGAGGGGCACTGAAGCTTTCTTT. Amino acids: CASSLWRGTEAFF. The chain combines TRBV11-3 with TRBJ1-1, with D perhaps matching TRBD1 (5 bases). Trimming took 2 bases from V and 4 from J, leaving 8 bases between them. Germline V gene lookup returns CDR1 SGHNT and CDR2 YENEEA. The CDR3 has 13 residues.

This clone was counted once. The same CDR3 arises from other DNA sequences in this sample as well. The chain joins TRBV5-4 to TRBJ2-3; 8 bases align to TRBD2. CDR3 length: 15 amino acids. The germline gives CDR1 SGHNT, CDR2 YYREEE (reference sequence). The V segment lost 0 bases and the J segment 0 bases; nucleotides outside the gene matches: 0. In DNA, the CDR3 is TGTGCCAGCAGCTTGGTAGCGGGGAGCACAGATACGCAGTATTTT. Its protein is CASSLVAGSTDTQYF.

CDR3: CASSFVADTQYF. CDR3 nucleotides: TGCGCCAGCAGCTTCGTCGCAGATACGCAGTATTTT. V and J are TRBV5-1 and TRBJ2-3; D uncertain. The CDR3 sequence is 12 residues long. Germline V gene lookup returns CDR1 SGHRS and CDR2 YFSETQ. V dropped 2 bases and J dropped 4 bases, with 5 bases sitting between them.

The chain employs TRBV5-1 and TRBJ2-7, with 7 positions matching TRBD1. The ends lost 3 bases at V and 4 bases at J; junction bases unmatched: 7. The CDR3 is 14 amino acids. CDR1 is SGHRS, CDR2 YFSETQ, per germline. The CDR3 reads CASSSRTGVYEQYF. DNA for the CDR3: TGCGCCAGCAGCTCAAGGACAGGTGTATACGAGCAGTACTTC.